This record looks at one T cell receptor beta chain sequence and its context. Its target is not known. These data belong to a study of STAT5B mutations in CD4+ large granular lymphocyte leukemia. Measured with immunoSEQ multiplex PCR; TCRdb has only the in-frame clones, and not every one. This table has some 40,000 clones, 84% appearing once. The germline V gene has CDR1 MNHEY and CDR2 SMNVEV (reference sequence). Trimming took 6 bases from V and 5 from J, leaving 19 bases between them. The CDR3 totals 15 residues. Regarding the study as a whole: Patient CD4-sorted repertoires looked more clonal than healthy CD4+ repertoires, even without putative leukemic clones. Top patient clones used TRBV06 genes more often: 8/27 versus 2/35 in controls. Main leukemic clonotypes were patient-specific, but more than 20% appeared at low frequency elsewhere.

The sequence came from a human donor in good health. J is TRBJ1-2 and V is TRBV27, with D maybe TRBD1 (5 bases). Specimen: CD4+ T cells from blood buffy coats. In DNA form, the CDR3 reads TGTGCCAGCAGAGCTACCGGGACCGACCTTTATGGCTACACCTTC. The encoded protein is CASRATGTDLYGYTF.